This TCR beta chain was identified in a study of cytomegalovirus exposure and HLA in healthy donors. This clone was picked up one time. Its antigen remains unidentified. The study, taken as a whole, reports: An ancestry cluster, one associated with Asian ancestry, reportedly showed fewer N-insertions than the approximately 720-donor mean in a later analysis. Accurate predictions that matched the HLA-A and HLA-B alleles of most subjects were reportedly made from TCR beta sequences.

It was with 60 Vbeta and 13 Jbeta primers that the PCR ran. The assay was immunoSEQ multiplex PCR, and TCRdb's table has in-frame clones only and misses some. The top ten hold roughly 6.2% of the sample, which has approximately 100,000 clones, about 80% seen once. Germline-derived CDR1 and CDR2 are SEHNR and FQNEAQ (reference sequence). This CDR3 comprises 15 residues. V shed 1 base, J shed 5 bases, and the junction held 2 bases outside the gene matches. The sequencing input was PBMCs. The sequence derives from a man aged 55 to 70 in good health and CMV-seropositive. This rearrangement joins TRBV7-9 to TRBJ2-1; 10 bases line up with TRBD2. The CDR3 DNA reads as TGTGCCAGCAGCTTAGGGACTAGCGGAAACAATGAGCAGTTCTTC. Translating gives CASSLGTSGNNEQFF.